The 29 T cell receptor beta chains presented below share a single source sample, sequenced in a study of cytomegalovirus exposure and HLA in healthy donors. The PCR was carried out with 60 Vbeta primers and 13 Jbeta primers. The assay was immunoSEQ multiplex PCR, and TCRdb's table has in-frame clones only and misses some. The sample shows 150,000 to 200,000 clones, 81% of them seen only once. Input material: PBMCs. The source is a woman under 30 in good health and CMV-seropositive.

CDR3 sequence reads: CASSDVGQGDGYTF. As DNA, the CDR3 is TGTGCCAGTAGCGACGTCGGACAGGGGGATGGCTACACCTTC. V is TRBV19 and J is TRBJ1-2; TRBD1 matches 10 bases. This CDR3 is 14 amino acids long. CDR1 is LNHDA and CDR2 is SQIVND in the germline V gene (reference sequence). Trimming took 6 bases from V and 6 from J; bases not matched to a gene: 7.

This clone was picked up one time. This chain links TRBV19 with TRBJ1-1; 10 bases align to TRBD1. Germline CDR1 LNHDA, CDR2 SQIVND (reference sequence). V shed 10 bases, J shed 0 bases, and the junction held 8 bases outside the gene matches. The CDR3 loop spans 15 amino acids. The CDR3 loop reads CATADRGLLNTEAFF. The CDR3 bases are TGTGCCACCGCCGACAGGGGGCTGCTGAACACTGAAGCTTTCTTT.

V usage is TRBV7-9 and J usage is TRBJ1-1; TRBD1 agrees at 9 bases. The length of the CDR3 is 13 residues. The germline CDR1 and CDR2 sequences are SEHNR and FQNEAQ (reference sequence). The trim removed 3 bases at V and 5 bases at J, leaving 1 base unmatched. This chain's CDR3 is CASSLGTGTEAFF. The CDR3 DNA sequence: TGTGCCAGCAGCTTGGGGACAGGGACTGAAGCTTTCTTT.

This chain uses TRBV28 with TRBJ1-4; 7 nucleotides match TRBD1. Trimming at V came to 10 bases and at J to 0 bases, leaving 8 bases not matched to a gene. The CDR3 totals 15 residues. Germline V gene data show CDR1 as MDHEN and CDR2 as SYDVKM. The CDR3 is CATRDRISTNEKLFF. The CDR3 bases are TGTGCCACCCGGGACAGAATCTCAACTAATGAAAAACTGTTTTTT.

V is TRBV9 and J is TRBJ2-2; tentative D call: TRBD1 (6 bases). Germline CDR1 reads SGDLS; CDR2 reads YYNGEE. The length of the CDR3 is 17 residues. The ends were cut back, 4 bases at V and 0 bases at J, with 16 bases in the middle. Here the CDR3 reads CASSIPIGQTNTGELFF. CDR3 DNA sequence: TGTGCCAGCAGCATACCTATAGGACAGACGAACACCGGGGAGCTGTTTTTT.

CDR3 region: CASSLAFDSEQFF. CDR3 nucleotide sequence: TGTGCCAGCAGCTTAGCGTTTGACAGTGAGCAGTTCTTC. This chain joins TRBV7-9 and TRBJ2-1, with D possibly matching TRBD1 (5 bases). V was shortened by 0 bases and J by 9 bases, with 9 bases between the two germline ends. This CDR3 spans 13 amino acids. Germline lookup yields CDR1 SEHNR and CDR2 FQNEAQ (reference sequence).

The rearrangement links TRBV27 to TRBJ2-1; 9 positions agree with TRBD2. This CDR3 region has 15 residues. CDR1 is MNHEY, CDR2 SMNVEV, per germline (reference sequence). Trimming cost V 4 bases and J 6 bases; bases outside gene matches: 7. The CDR3 bases are TGTGCCAGCAGTTCCGGGACTAGCCCGATCAATGAGCAGTTCTTC. It is translated as CASSSGTSPINEQFF.

The V call is TRBV14, the J call TRBJ2-5; D is perhaps TRBD2 (6 bases). CDR1 is SGHDN and CDR2 is FVKESK in the germline V gene. The CDR3 consists of 11 residues. Between the trimmed V and J ends, which lost 3 bases and 10 bases, there was a span of 9 bases. The CDR3 reads CASSQAGLQYF. Written as DNA, the CDR3 is TGTGCCAGCAGCCAGGCGGGACTCCAGTACTTC.

This chain links TRBV6-6 with TRBJ1-3; no firm D call. The germline CDR1 and CDR2 sequences are MNHNY and SVGAGI (reference sequence). Trimming left V 8 bases short and J 0 bases short, with 14 bases between. The CDR3 consists of 15 residues. For the CDR3, the DNA is TGTGCCAGCTCTCGACGGACTGACTCTGGAAACACCATATATTTT. Translated: CASSRRTDSGNTIYF.

This clone was detected a few times. The rearrangement links TRBV5-4 to TRBJ1-1; 7 bases align to TRBD1. V shed 7 bases and J 2 bases; nucleotides not matched to a gene: 5. The CDR3 extends over 13 amino acids. Germline V gene data show CDR1 as SGHNT and CDR2 as YYREEE (reference sequence). The CDR3 loop reads CASSWDSNTEAFF. The DNA of the CDR3 is TGTGCCAGCTCGTGGGACAGCAACACTGAAGCTTTCTTT.

This clone was seen a few times. This chain links TRBV7-2 with TRBJ1-2; weak D call: TRBD1 (5 bases). The CDR3 has 15 amino acids. The germline V gene encodes CDR1 SGHTA and CDR2 FQGNSA. V was trimmed by 2 bases and J by 3 bases, leaving 13 bases between them. The CDR3 here is CASSLQGSAHYGYTF. The CDR3 DNA follows: TGTGCCAGCAGCTTACAGGGTTCGGCCCACTATGGCTACACCTTC.

With regard to this clone: Its ends do not fully match the called genes, so a read error is possible. This rearrangement joins TRBV5-1 to TRBJ1-2; D ambiguous. Germline CDR1 SGHRS, CDR2 YFSETQ. CDR3 length: 12 residues. The CDR3 region has the DNA TGCGCCAGCAGTTGGGAGAACTATGTCTACACCTTC. Translating gives CASSWENYVYTF.

V and J are TRBV6-1 and TRBJ2-1, with TRBD2 matching over 11 bases. CDR1 and CDR2 from the germline V gene are MNHNS and SASEGT. This CDR3 is 15 amino acids long. After removal of 2 bases from V and 8 bases from J, the junction contained 5 bases not matched to a gene. The DNA of the CDR3 is TGTGCCAGCAGTGAACTTAGCGGGGGGGCGGATGAGCAGTTCTTC. It is translated as CASSELSGGADEQFF.

The chain links TRBV6-1 to TRBJ1-1; tentative D call: TRBD1 (6 bases). The V gene's germline CDR1 is MNHNS and CDR2 SASEGT. Trimming left V 2 bases short and J 5 bases short, with 15 bases between. The CDR3 has 15 amino acids. CDR3: CASSEQSQGWTEAFF. The CDR3 nucleotides read TGTGCCAGCAGTGAACAGAGCCAGGGGTGGACTGAAGCTTTCTTT.

The rearrangement joins TRBV21-1 to TRBJ1-2. TRBV21-1 is annotated as a pseudogene. The CDR3 is 12 amino acids. CDR3 region: CASSKWYSGYTF. Written as DNA, the CDR3 is TGTGCCAGCAGCAAGTGGTACTCTGGCTACACCTTC.

This chain links TRBV5-1 with TRBJ1-2; D uncertain. Germline V gives CDR1 SGHRS, CDR2 YFSETQ. V lost 1 base and J 8 bases, leaving 12 bases between the germline ends. CDR3 length: 13 residues. The CDR3 nucleotides read TGCGCCAGCAGCTTGATACGTAACTGGGGCTACACCTTC. This encodes CASSLIRNWGYTF.

This rearrangement joins TRBV5-1 to TRBJ1-2; D is unclear. V lost 4 bases to trimming and J lost 12 bases, with 13 bases between them. Germline assignment: CDR1 SGHRS and CDR2 YFSETQ. This CDR3 contains 11 residues. CDR3 sequence reads: CASSTPGPDTF. The CDR3 region has the DNA TGCGCCAGCAGCACCCCGGGTCCGGACACCTTC. Looking up the rest from reference TRBV5-1 and TRBJ1-2 gives the full variable domain: KAGVTQTPRYLIKTRGQQVTLSCSPISGHRSVSWYQQTPGQGLQFLFEYFSETQRNKGNFPGRFSGRQFSNSRSEMNVSTLELGDSALYLCASSTPGPDTFGSGTRLTVV.

The chain is built from TRBV5-6 and TRBJ2-1; 8 bases fit TRBD1. After removal of 4 bases from V and 12 bases from J, the junction contained 9 bases not matched to a gene. The CDR3 runs to 13 residues. CDR1 SGHDT and CDR2 YYEEEE come from the germline V gene. The CDR3 sequence is CASSGGDRGGQFF. CDR3 bases: TGTGCCAGCAGCGGGGGCGACAGGGGTGGGCAGTTCTTC.

This chain connects TRBV10-3 to TRBJ2-5, with 7 bases matching TRBD1. This CDR3 spans 15 amino acids. Germline V CDR1 and CDR2: ENHRY, SYGVKD. V was pared by 0 bases and J by 4 bases, with 5 bases of the junction left unmatched. CDR3 in amino acids: CAISESDRTGETQYF. The DNA for the CDR3 is TGTGCCATCAGTGAGTCGGACAGGACAGGAGAGACCCAGTACTTC.

This clone occurred once. V gene TRBV11-3 combines with J gene TRBJ1-3; D not certain. The length of the CDR3 is 11 residues. V dropped 8 bases and J dropped 3 bases, with 5 bases sitting between them. The germline V gene encodes CDR1 SGHNT and CDR2 YENEEA. Here the CDR3 DNA reads TGTGCCAGCTCAAATGGAAACACCATATATTTT. This sequence encodes CASSNGNTIYF.

The chain recombines TRBV12-1 with TRBJ2-2; the table names TRBD2, a call not compared with the DNA. TRBV12-1 is a pseudogene. This CDR3 is built from 14 residues. In nucleotides, the CDR3 is TGTGCCAGAGCCGGGTTAGCGAACACCGGGGAGCTGTTTTTT. Translation gives CARAGLANTGELFF.

In this sample, this clone turned up a few times. In DNA, the CDR3 is TGTGCCAGCAGCTCGGGGAACACTGAAGCTTTCTTT. This gives the protein CASSSGNTEAFF. V and J are TRBV11-3 and TRBJ1-1; D is ambiguous. The V gene lost 4 bases and the J gene lost 1 base, with 4 bases spanning the gap. Germline values: CDR1 SGHNT, CDR2 YENEEA. The CDR3 loop spans 12 amino acids.

The gene calls are TRBV6-5 and TRBJ1-1, with 8 nucleotides matching TRBD1. Germline trimming cut 5 bases from V and 1 base from J; bases unmatched to any gene: 3. CDR3 length: 14 residues. CDR1 and CDR2 (germline): MNHEY, SVGAGI. DNA of the CDR3: TGTGCCAGCAGTGCCGGGACAGGGAACACTGAAGCTTTCTTT. Translated: CASSAGTGNTEAFF.

V is TRBV5-4 and J is TRBJ2-6, with 7 bases that match TRBD1. Per the germline V gene, CDR1 is SGHNT and CDR2 is YYREEE (reference sequence). The CDR3 consists of 16 residues. V shed 2 bases and J 4 bases; nucleotides not matched to a gene: 6. Here the CDR3 reads CASSLTGVVGANVLTF. The CDR3, as DNA: TGTGCCAGCAGCTTAACAGGGGTGGTGGGGGCCAACGTCCTGACTTTC.

The genes are TRBV25-1 and TRBJ2-1; D unresolved. Germline V lookup: CDR1 MGHDK, CDR2 SYGVNS. The germline V and J ends were trimmed by 2 bases and 5 bases, with 10 bases remaining between them. This CDR3 has 14 amino acids. The CDR3 nucleotides are TGTGCCAGCAGTGAAGCAGGCAACCACAATGAGCAGTTCTTC. Translating it yields CASSEAGNHNEQFF.

The chain couples TRBV10-1 to TRBJ2-7, with D perhaps TRBD1 (6 bases). CDR1 and CDR2 (germline): WNHNN, SYGVQD (reference sequence). CDR3 size: 12 residues. The V and J ends lost 9 bases and 2 bases respectively, with 11 bases between them. For the CDR3, the DNA is TGCGCCAGTGCGGACAGACCCTACGAGCAGTACTTC. Its protein is CASADRPYEQYF.

The chain combines TRBV7-3 with TRBJ1-1; 7 bases agree with TRBD1. With V trimmed by 3 bases and J by 10 bases, 11 bases remained unmatched. The CDR3 has 14 amino acids. In germline, CDR1 is SGHTA, CDR2 FQGTGA. In DNA, the CDR3 is TGTGCCAGCAGCTTGTTCGGGGACAGCAAGTCAGCTTTCTTT. Its protein is CASSLFGDSKSAFF. The whole variable domain, filled in from reference TRBV7-3 and TRBJ1-1, reads GAGVSQTPSNKVTEKGKYVELRCDPISGHTALYWYRQSLGQGPEFLIYFQGTGAADDSGLPNDRFFAVRPEGSVSTLKIQRTERGDSAVYLCASSLFGDSKSAFFGQGTRLTVV.

The V gene is TRBV4-2, the J gene TRBJ2-1; 8 bases line up with TRBD2. The CDR3 sequence is 15 residues long. Germline lookup yields CDR1 LGHNA and CDR2 YNFKEQ. Trimming removed 5 bases from V and 2 bases from J; junction bases left unmatched: 5. The CDR3 DNA sequence: TGTGCCAGCAGCTCCAGCGGGGGCGCCTACAATGAGCAGTTCTTC. It is translated as CASSSSGGAYNEQFF.

A few counts support this clone. The rearrangement links TRBV19 to TRBJ1-1, with 8 nucleotides matching TRBD1. Germline trimming cut 6 bases from V and 4 bases from J; bases unmatched to any gene: 16. There are 17 residues in the CDR3. Germline-derived CDR1 and CDR2 are LNHDA and SQIVND (reference sequence). CDR3 amino acids: CASSRSRDRSSATEAFF. The CDR3 region has the DNA TGTGCCAGTAGCCGCTCTCGGGACAGGAGTTCTGCCACTGAAGCTTTCTTT. The full variable domain, with the rest looked up from reference TRBV19 and TRBJ1-1, is DGGITQSPKYLFRKEGQNVTLSCEQNLNHDAMYWYRQDPGQGLRLIYYSQIVNDFQKGDIAEGYSVSREKKESFPLTVTSAQKNPTAFYLCASSRSRDRSSATEAFFGQGTRLTVV.